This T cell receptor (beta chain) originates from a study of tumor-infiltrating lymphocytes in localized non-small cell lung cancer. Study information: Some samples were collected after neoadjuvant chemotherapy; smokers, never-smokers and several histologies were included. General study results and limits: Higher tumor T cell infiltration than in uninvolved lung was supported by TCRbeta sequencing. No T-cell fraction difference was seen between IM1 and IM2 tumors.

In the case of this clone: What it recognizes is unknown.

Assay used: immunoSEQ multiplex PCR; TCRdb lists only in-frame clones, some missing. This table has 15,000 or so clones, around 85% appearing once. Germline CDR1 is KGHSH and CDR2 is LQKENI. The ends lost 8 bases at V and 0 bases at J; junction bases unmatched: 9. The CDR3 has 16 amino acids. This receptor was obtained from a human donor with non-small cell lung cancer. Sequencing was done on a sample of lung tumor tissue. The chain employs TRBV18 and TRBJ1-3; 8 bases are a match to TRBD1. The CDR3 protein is CASQGAQGLSGNTIYF. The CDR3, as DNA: TGTGCCAGCCAGGGGGCCCAGGGCCTCTCTGGAAACACCATATATTTT. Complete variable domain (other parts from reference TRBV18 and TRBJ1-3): NAGVMQNPRHLVRRRGQEARLRCSPMKGHSHVYWYRQLPEEGLKFMVYLQKENIIDESGMPKERFSAEFPKEGPSILRIQQVVRGDSAAYFCASQGAQGLSGNTIYFGEGSWLTVV.